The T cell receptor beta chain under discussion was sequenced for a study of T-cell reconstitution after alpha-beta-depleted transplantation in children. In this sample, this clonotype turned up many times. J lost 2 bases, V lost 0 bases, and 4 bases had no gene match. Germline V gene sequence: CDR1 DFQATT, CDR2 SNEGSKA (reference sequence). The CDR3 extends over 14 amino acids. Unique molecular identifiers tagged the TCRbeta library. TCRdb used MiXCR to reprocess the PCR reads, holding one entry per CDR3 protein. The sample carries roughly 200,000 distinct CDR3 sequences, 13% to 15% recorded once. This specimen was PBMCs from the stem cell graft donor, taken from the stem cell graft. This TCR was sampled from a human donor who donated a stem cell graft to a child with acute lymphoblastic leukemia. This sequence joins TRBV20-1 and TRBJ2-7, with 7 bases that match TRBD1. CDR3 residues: CSARDMTGTYEQYF. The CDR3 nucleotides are TGCAGTGCTAGAGATATGACAGGGACCTACGAGCAGTACTTC.